This passage covers 26 T cell receptor beta chains from one sample sequenced in a study of cytomegalovirus exposure and HLA in healthy donors. It was with 60 Vbeta and 13 Jbeta primers that the PCR ran. Measured with immunoSEQ multiplex PCR; TCRdb has only the in-frame clones, and not every one. The data contain around 150,000 clones, roughly 85% of them seen just once; the ten biggest clones take up less than 2.5%. Sequencing was carried out using PBMCs. The receptors shown here come from a man aged 18 to 29 in good health and CMV-seropositive.

The chain carries TRBV7-3 and TRBJ2-5, with D perhaps matching TRBD2 (5 bases). The CDR3 loop spans 13 amino acids. V lost 4 bases and J 7 bases, leaving 13 bases between the germline ends. Germline assignment: CDR1 SGHTA and CDR2 FQGTGA. For the CDR3, the DNA is TGTGCCAGCAGCTCAACCAGCGGTGCGACCCAGTACTTC. Encoded protein: CASSSTSGATQYF.

J is TRBJ2-5 and V is TRBV4-1; D is perhaps TRBD1 (6 bases). The end of the DNA fits TRBJ2-7 better, so the J call may be wrong. CDR1 MGHRA and CDR2 YSYEKL come from the germline V gene. This CDR3 is built from 16 residues. CDR3 sequence reads: CASSRTFQDRPYEQYF. CDR3 sequence (DNA): TGCGCCAGCAGCCGAACATTTCAGGACAGACCCTACGAGCAGTACTTC.

This chain uses TRBV5-6 with TRBJ1-4, with a weak D call TRBD1 (6 bases). With 4 bases removed from V and 0 bases from J, the gap between germline ends came to 16 bases. Looked up from germline, CDR1 is SGHDT and CDR2 is YYEEEE. This CDR3 is 17 amino acids long. This CDR3 is CASSPRTEEATNEKLFF. The CDR3 DNA is TGTGCCAGCAGCCCCCGGACAGAAGAAGCAACTAATGAAAAACTGTTTTTT.

The chain combines TRBV5-4 with TRBJ2-5; 10 bases align to TRBD2. Near its end, the DNA agrees better with TRBJ2-7, so the J call may be wrong. CDR1 is SGHNT and CDR2 is YYREEE in the germline V gene (reference sequence). There are 16 residues in the CDR3. The CDR3 DNA sequence: TGTGCCAGCAGCTCATCCGGGACTAGCGTATCTTACGAGCAGTACTTC. Protein sequence: CASSSSGTSVSYEQYF.

The chain recombines TRBV9 with TRBJ2-3; D is undetermined. Germline-derived CDR1 and CDR2 are SGDLS and YYNGEE. The CDR3 is 14 residues long. V was clipped by 0 bases and J by 2 bases, with 7 bases between them. CDR3 sequence (DNA): TGTGCCAGCAGCGTAGAAACAACCACAGATACGCAGTATTTT. Its protein product is CASSVETTTDTQYF.

The chain recombines TRBV9 with TRBJ1-2, with TRBD1 matching over 7 bases. Germline V gene sequence: CDR1 SGDLS, CDR2 YYNGEE. Trimming took 4 bases from V and 3 from J; bases not matched to a gene: 9. CDR3 length equals 15 residues. CDR3 region: CASSNAGGSDYGYTF. CDR3 nucleotide sequence: TGTGCCAGCAGCAATGCAGGGGGGAGTGACTATGGCTACACCTTC.

The gene calls are TRBV7-2 and TRBJ1-2; 12 bases are a match to TRBD1. Germline CDR1 reads SGHTA; CDR2 reads FQGNSA. Losses at the gene ends were 4 bases for V and 7 bases for J; bases not matched to a gene: 13. The CDR3 totals 17 residues. The CDR3 nucleotides are TGTGCCAGCAGCTCGGGCGGGACAGGGGGCGAACTCGGTGGCTACACCTTC. It yields the protein CASSSGGTGGELGGYTF.

The gene calls are TRBV2 and TRBJ1-2, with 11 nucleotides matching TRBD1. The CDR3 sequence is 15 residues long. Germline assignment: CDR1 SNHLY and CDR2 FYNNEI. The J segment lost 2 bases and the V segment lost 8 bases, leaving 7 bases of the junction unmatched. CDR3 nucleotides: TGTGCCAGCCCAATCGGACAGGGGGCAAACTATGGCTACACCTTC. This translates into CASPIGQGANYGYTF.

CDR3 sequence (DNA): TGTGCCAGCAGCTTAGTCCCGGGGTACCTCGACACCGGGGAGCTGTTTTTT. It specifies CASSLVPGYLDTGELFF. The chain employs TRBV7-9 and TRBJ2-2; tentative D call: TRBD2 (5 bases). The germline gives CDR1 SEHNR, CDR2 FQNEAQ (reference sequence). V was clipped by 1 base and J by 3 bases, with 15 bases between them. There are 17 residues in the CDR3.

V gene TRBV5-5 combines with J gene TRBJ2-1; 9 nucleotides match TRBD1. The germline gives CDR1 SGHKS, CDR2 YYEKEE (reference sequence). Trimming removed 0 bases from V and 8 bases from J; junction bases left unmatched: 3. The CDR3 has 14 residues. CDR3 region: CASSLDGTGHEQFF. The CDR3 region has the DNA TGTGCCAGCAGCTTGGACGGGACAGGGCATGAGCAGTTCTTC.

The CDR3 DNA reads TGTGCCAGCAGCTTCGGCCAGGGCTTCACCGGGGAGCTGTTTTTT. This gives the protein CASSFGQGFTGELFF. The rearrangement uses TRBV7-2 and TRBJ2-2; D might be TRBD1 (5 bases). Trimming removed 3 bases from V and 4 bases from J, with 12 bases in between. CDR1 SGHTA and CDR2 FQGNSA come from the germline V gene. This CDR3 has 15 amino acids. Full variable domain (outside the CDR3, taken from reference TRBV7-2 and TRBJ2-2): GAGVSQSPSNKVTEKGKDVELRCDPISGHTALYWYRQSLGQGLEFLIYFQGNSAPDKSGLPSDRFSAERTGGSVSTLTIQRTQQEDSAVYLCASSFGQGFTGELFFGEGSRLTVL.

The chain combines TRBV30 with TRBJ1-1; D is unresolved. Trimming shortened V by 0 bases and J by 5 bases, and 7 bases separated the two germline ends. Germline loops: CDR1 GTSNPN, CDR2 SVGIG (reference sequence). The CDR3 consists of 12 residues. This CDR3 reads CAWSVLLTEAFF. Here the CDR3 DNA reads TGTGCCTGGAGTGTACTATTGACTGAAGCTTTCTTT.

The chain combines TRBV10-3 with TRBJ1-1; D call uncertain. V was pared by 10 bases and J by 10 bases, with 19 bases between. This CDR3 contains 12 residues. The germline V gene has CDR1 ENHRY and CDR2 SYGVKD. The CDR3 spells CASKVVNGGAFF. CDR3 nucleotides: TGTGCCAGCAAAGTAGTGAACGGAGGAGCTTTCTTT.

This clone was counted a single time. As DNA, the CDR3 is TGTGCCAGCGCGGGAGGAGGGGGACAAGAGACCCAGTACTTC. This sequence encodes CASAGGGGQETQYF. The gene calls are TRBV7-2 and TRBJ2-5; TRBD2 matches 8 bases. With 8 bases clipped from V and 2 bases from J, the junction kept 7 bases outside the gene matches. This CDR3 is built from 14 residues. Germline V gene data show CDR1 as SGHTA and CDR2 as FQGNSA.

The CDR3 nucleotides read TGCGCCAGCAGCCAATCATCCAGGGGGCGGACTGGAAACACCATATATTTT. This encodes CASSQSSRGRTGNTIYF. The J gene is TRBJ1-3, the V gene TRBV4-3; 8 nucleotides line up with TRBD1. The V gene end was trimmed by 2 bases and the J gene end by 2 bases; junction bases not matched to a gene: 8. Germline V gene lookup returns CDR1 LGHNA and CDR2 YSLEER. This CDR3 contains 17 residues.

The genes are TRBV4-3 and TRBJ2-7, with TRBD1 matching 12 bases. There are 14 residues in the CDR3. V gave up 4 bases and J gave up 9 bases; unmatched junction bases: 7. CDR1 and CDR2 from the germline V gene are LGHNA and YSLEER. The CDR3 nucleotides read TGCGCCAGCAGCCCCGGGACAGGGGGCGCCACGCAGTACTTC. It yields the protein CASSPGTGGATQYF.

This clone was recorded a few times. The chain carries TRBV2 and TRBJ2-5; 8 nucleotides agree with TRBD2. The CDR3 loop spans 15 amino acids. Germline V lookup: CDR1 SNHLY, CDR2 FYNNEI. With 5 bases clipped from V and 4 bases from J, the junction kept 9 bases outside the gene matches. The CDR3 nucleotides are TGTGCCAGCAGTTCACTCGGGACTAGGGGAGAGACCCAGTACTTC. Translation gives CASSSLGTRGETQYF.

This chain links TRBV2 with TRBJ2-1; 8 bases are shared with TRBD2. There are 16 residues in the CDR3. Germline trimming cut 7 bases from V and 0 bases from J; bases unmatched to any gene: 8. Germline V gene lookup returns CDR1 SNHLY and CDR2 FYNNEI. The CDR3 protein is CASTREGRTSYNEQFF. For the CDR3, the DNA is TGTGCCAGCACCCGGGAGGGGCGGACCTCCTACAATGAGCAGTTCTTC.

The CDR3 is CAWNRARAGELFF. DNA for the CDR3: TGTGCCTGGAACAGGGCTAGGGCCGGGGAGCTGTTTTTT. The chain recombines TRBV30 with TRBJ2-2; D is possibly TRBD1 (6 bases). This CDR3 has 13 amino acids. Germline-derived CDR1 and CDR2 are GTSNPN and SVGIG (reference sequence). The V and J ends lost 4 bases and 6 bases respectively, with 12 bases between them.

The V call is TRBV1, the J call TRBJ2-7; the listed D gene, TRBD2, was not tested against the DNA. TRBV1 is recorded as a pseudogene. This CDR3 region has 14 residues. The CDR3 here is CTSSTRTLTYEQYF. In nucleotides, the CDR3 is TGCACCAGCAGCACTAGGACTCTTACCTACGAGCAGTACTTC.

The J gene is TRBJ2-3, the V gene TRBV4-3, with 11 bases fitting TRBD2. In germline, CDR1 is LGHNA, CDR2 YSLEER. Unmatched junction bases numbered 11, after V lost 0 bases and J lost 0 bases. CDR3 size: 20 residues. The CDR3 DNA sequence: TGCGCCAGCAGCCAAGATGGGCCTAGCGGGGGGTCTTATAGCACAGATACGCAGTATTTT. This encodes CASSQDGPSGGSYSTDTQYF.

This CDR3 is CASSLAPGGDTEAFF. Here the CDR3 DNA reads TGTGCCAGCAGCTTAGCCCCGGGAGGGGACACTGAAGCTTTCTTT. The V and J genes are TRBV11-3 and TRBJ1-1, with D maybe TRBD1 (5 bases). Germline V gives CDR1 SGHNT, CDR2 YENEEA. The CDR3 length is 15 residues. Trimming cost V 1 base and J 3 bases, with 12 bases left between them.

For this clone: One end of the junction does not line up with germline, which may come from a read error. The chain is built from TRBV7-7 and TRBJ2-5, with 10 bases lining up with TRBD2. This CDR3 region has 14 residues. The V gene's germline CDR1 is SSHAT and CDR2 FNYEAQ (reference sequence). The CDR3 region is CASSPGLAEETQYF. CDR3 DNA: TGTGCTAGCAGTCCTGGACTAGCGGAAGAGACCCAGTACTTC.

The chain joins TRBV5-6 to TRBJ2-7, with TRBD2 matching 7 bases. V was clipped by 3 bases and J by 8 bases; unmatched bases: 11. Germline V CDR1 and CDR2: SGHDT, YYEEEE. The CDR3 runs 14 residues. CDR3 region: CASSSSGARSQQYF. The CDR3 region has the DNA TGTGCCAGCAGCTCGAGCGGGGCTCGCTCCCAGCAGTACTTC.

With respect to this clone: The same CDR3 can be traced to other DNA sequences in this sample. This chain joins TRBV9 and TRBJ1-5; the D is unclear. With 2 bases removed from V and 0 bases from J, the gap between germline ends came to 6 bases. CDR1 is SGDLS, CDR2 YYNGEE, per germline. This CDR3 is built from 14 residues. CDR3 loop: CASSVGDSNQPQHF. CDR3 in DNA: TGTGCCAGCAGCGTCGGGGATAGCAATCAGCCCCAGCATTTT.

The V gene is TRBV5-3, the J gene TRBJ1-5; D is unclear. TRBV5-3 is annotated as an ORF whose role is uncertain. This CDR3 is 19 amino acids long. V was trimmed by 0 bases and J by 0 bases, leaving 19 bases between them. The CDR3 region has the DNA TGTGCCAGAAGCTTGGGACGTTATTCGGGTAACTATAGCAATCAGCCCCAGCATTTT. This codes for CARSLGRYSGNYSNQPQHF.